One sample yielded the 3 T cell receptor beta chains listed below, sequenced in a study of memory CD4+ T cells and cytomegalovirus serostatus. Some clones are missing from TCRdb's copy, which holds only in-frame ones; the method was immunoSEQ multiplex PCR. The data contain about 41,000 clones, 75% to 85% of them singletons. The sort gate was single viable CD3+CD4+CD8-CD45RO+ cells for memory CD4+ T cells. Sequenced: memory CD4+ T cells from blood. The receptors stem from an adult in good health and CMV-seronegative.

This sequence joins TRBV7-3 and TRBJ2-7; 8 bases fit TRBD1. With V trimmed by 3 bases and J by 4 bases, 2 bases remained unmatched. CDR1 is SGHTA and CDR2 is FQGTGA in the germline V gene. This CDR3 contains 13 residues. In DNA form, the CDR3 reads TGTGCCAGCAGCTTCACAGGGGGATACGAGCAGTACTTC. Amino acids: CASSFTGGYEQYF.

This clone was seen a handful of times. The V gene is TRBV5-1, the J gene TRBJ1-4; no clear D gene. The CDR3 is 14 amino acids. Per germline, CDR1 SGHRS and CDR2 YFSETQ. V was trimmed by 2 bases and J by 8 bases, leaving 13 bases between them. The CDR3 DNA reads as TGCGCCAGCAGCTTAACGGGGATTAGGGAAAAACTGTTTTTT. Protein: CASSLTGIREKLFF.

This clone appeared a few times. The CDR3 reads CATQADAPEQYF. CDR3 bases: TGTGCCACCCAAGCTGACGCCCCCGAGCAGTACTTC. The genes are TRBV2 and TRBJ2-7; D is unresolved. The CDR3 sequence is 12 residues long. The V end was cut by 10 bases, the J end by 6 bases, with 16 bases between. Germline V lookup: CDR1 SNHLY, CDR2 FYNNEI.